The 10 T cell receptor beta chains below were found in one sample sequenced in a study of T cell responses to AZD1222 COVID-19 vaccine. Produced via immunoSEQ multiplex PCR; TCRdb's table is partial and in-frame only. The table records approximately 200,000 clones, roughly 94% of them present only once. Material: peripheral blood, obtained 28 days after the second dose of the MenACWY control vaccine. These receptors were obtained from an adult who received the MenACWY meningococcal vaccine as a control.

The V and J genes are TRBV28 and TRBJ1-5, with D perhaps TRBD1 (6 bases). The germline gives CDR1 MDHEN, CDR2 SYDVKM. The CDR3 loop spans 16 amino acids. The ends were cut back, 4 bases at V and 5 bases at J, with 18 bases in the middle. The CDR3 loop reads CASSSLGQSGDQPQHF. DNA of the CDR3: TGTGCCAGCAGTTCCCTTGGACAGTCGGGGGATCAGCCCCAGCATTTT.

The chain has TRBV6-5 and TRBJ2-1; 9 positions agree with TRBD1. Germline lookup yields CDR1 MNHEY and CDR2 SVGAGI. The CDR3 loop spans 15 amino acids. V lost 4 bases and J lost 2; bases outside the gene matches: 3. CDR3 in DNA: TGTGCCAGCAGTTCAACAGGGGGCGCCTACAATGAGCAGTTCTTC. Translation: CASSSTGGAYNEQFF.

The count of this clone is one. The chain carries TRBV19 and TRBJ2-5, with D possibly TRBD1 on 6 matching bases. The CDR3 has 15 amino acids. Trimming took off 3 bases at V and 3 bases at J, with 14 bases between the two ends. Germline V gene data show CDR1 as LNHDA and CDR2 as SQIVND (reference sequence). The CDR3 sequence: CASSMLGAVEETQYF. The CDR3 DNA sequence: TGTGCCAGTAGTATGTTGGGGGCGGTCGAAGAGACCCAGTACTTC. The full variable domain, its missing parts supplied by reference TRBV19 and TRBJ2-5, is DGGITQSPKYLFRKEGQNVTLSCEQNLNHDAMYWYRQDPGQGLRLIYYSQIVNDFQKGDIAEGYSVSREKKESFPLTVTSAQKNPTAFYLCASSMLGAVEETQYFGPGTRLLVL.

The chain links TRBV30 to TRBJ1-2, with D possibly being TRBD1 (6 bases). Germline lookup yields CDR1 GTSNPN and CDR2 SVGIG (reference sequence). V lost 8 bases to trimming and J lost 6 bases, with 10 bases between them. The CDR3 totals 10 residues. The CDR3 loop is CAGTGNGYTF. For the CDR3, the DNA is TGTGCCGGTACAGGGAATGGCTACACCTTC.

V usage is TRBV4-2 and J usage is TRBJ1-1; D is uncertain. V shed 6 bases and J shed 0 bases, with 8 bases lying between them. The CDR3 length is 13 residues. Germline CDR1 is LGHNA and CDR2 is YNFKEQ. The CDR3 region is CASRLNLNTEAFF. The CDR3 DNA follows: TGTGCCAGCAGGCTAAATTTGAACACTGAAGCTTTCTTT.

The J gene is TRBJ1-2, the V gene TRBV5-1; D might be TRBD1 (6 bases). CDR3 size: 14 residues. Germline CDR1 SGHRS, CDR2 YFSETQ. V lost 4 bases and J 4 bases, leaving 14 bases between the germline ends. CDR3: CASSPGTPSYGYTF. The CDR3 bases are TGCGCCAGCAGCCCCGGGACACCGAGCTATGGCTACACCTTC.

The CDR3 here is CASSLVVEDTEAFF. CDR3 in DNA: TGTGCCAGCAGCTTGGTTGTCGAGGACACTGAAGCTTTCTTT. The J gene is TRBJ1-1, the V gene TRBV5-4, with D uncertain. Trimming pared 0 bases from V and 3 bases from J, leaving 9 bases between. The CDR3 is 14 amino acids. The germline gives CDR1 SGHNT, CDR2 YYREEE (reference sequence).

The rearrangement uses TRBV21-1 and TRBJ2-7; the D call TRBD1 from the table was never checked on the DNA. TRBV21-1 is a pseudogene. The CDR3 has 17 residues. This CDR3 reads CASPHQTGQDDRYEQYF. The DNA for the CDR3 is TGTGCCAGCCCCCACCAAACGGGACAGGACGACCGCTACGAGCAGTACTTC.

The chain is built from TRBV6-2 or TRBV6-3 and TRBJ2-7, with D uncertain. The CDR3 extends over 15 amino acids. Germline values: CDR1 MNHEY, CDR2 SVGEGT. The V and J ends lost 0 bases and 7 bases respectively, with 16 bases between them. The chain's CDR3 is CASSYSPTASGEQYF. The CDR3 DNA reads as TGTGCCAGCAGTTACTCCCCGACGGCATCTGGAGAGCAGTACTTC.

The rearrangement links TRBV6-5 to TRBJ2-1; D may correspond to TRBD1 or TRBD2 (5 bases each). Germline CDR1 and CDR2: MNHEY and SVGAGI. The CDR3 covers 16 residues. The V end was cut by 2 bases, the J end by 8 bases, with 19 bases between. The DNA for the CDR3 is TGTGCCAGCAGTTACGGTGTGGGACGGGGTGCGGATGAGCAGTTCTTC. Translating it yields CASSYGVGRGADEQFF.